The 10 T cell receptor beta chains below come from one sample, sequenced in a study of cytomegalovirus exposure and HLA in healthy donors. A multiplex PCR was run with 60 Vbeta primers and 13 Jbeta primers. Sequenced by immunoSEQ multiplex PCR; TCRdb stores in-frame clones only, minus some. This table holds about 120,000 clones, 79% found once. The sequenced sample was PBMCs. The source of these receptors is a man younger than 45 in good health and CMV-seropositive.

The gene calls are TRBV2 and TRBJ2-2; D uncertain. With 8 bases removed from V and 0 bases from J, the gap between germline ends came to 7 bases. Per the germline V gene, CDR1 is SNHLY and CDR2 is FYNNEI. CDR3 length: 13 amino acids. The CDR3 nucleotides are TGTGCCAGCGTCACACCGAACACCGGGGAGCTGTTTTTT. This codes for CASVTPNTGELFF.

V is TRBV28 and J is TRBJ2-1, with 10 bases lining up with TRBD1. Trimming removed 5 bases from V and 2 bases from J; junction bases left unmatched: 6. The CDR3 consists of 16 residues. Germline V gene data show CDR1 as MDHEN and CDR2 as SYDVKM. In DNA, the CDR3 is TGTGCCAGCAGTCCGACCGGGACAGGGGCCTACAATGAGCAGTTCTTC. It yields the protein CASSPTGTGAYNEQFF.

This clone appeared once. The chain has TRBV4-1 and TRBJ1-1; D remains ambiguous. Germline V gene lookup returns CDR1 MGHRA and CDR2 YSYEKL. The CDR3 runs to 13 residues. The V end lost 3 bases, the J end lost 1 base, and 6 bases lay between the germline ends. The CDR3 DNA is TGCGCCAGCAGCCATTTCGGGAACACTGAAGCTTTCTTT. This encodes CASSHFGNTEAFF.

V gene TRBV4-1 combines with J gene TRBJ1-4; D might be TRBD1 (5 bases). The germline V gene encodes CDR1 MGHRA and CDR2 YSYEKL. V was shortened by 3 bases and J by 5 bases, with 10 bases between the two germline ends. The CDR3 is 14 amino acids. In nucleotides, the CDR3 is TGCGCCAGCAGCCACCGTCGACAGAATGAAAAACTGTTTTTT. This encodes CASSHRRQNEKLFF.

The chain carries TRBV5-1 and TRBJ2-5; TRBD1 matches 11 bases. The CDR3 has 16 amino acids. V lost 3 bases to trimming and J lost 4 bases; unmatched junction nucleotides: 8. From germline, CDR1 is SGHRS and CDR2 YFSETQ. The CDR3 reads CASSSTGQGASETQYF. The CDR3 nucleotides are TGCGCCAGCAGCTCTACCGGACAGGGGGCATCAGAGACCCAGTACTTC.

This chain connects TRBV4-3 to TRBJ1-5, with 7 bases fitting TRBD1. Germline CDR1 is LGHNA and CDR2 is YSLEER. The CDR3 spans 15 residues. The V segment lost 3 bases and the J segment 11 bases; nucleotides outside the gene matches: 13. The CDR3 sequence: CASSQERFRGAAQHF. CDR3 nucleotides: TGCGCCAGCAGCCAGGAACGATTCAGGGGGGCAGCCCAGCATTTT.

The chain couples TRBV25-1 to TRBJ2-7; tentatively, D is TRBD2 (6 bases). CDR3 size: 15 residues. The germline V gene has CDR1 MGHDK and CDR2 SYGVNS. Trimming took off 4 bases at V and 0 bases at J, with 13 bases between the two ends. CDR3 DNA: TGTGCCAGCAGTGGTTCTAGCGCTGACTCCTACGAGCAGTACTTC. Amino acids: CASSGSSADSYEQYF.

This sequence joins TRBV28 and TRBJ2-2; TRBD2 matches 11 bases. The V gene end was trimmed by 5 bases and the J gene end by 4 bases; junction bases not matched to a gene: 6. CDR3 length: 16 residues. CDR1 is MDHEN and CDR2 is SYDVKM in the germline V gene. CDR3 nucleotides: TGTGCCAGCAGTCCCCCTGGACTAGCGGGCACCGGGGAGCTGTTTTTT. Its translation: CASSPPGLAGTGELFF.

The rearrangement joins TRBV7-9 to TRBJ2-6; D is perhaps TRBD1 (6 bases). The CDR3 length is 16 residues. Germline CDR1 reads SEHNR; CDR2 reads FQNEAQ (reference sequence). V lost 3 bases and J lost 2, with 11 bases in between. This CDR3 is CASSLHRVTGANVLTF. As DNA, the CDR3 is TGTGCCAGCAGCTTGCACAGGGTAACTGGGGCCAACGTCCTGACTTTC.

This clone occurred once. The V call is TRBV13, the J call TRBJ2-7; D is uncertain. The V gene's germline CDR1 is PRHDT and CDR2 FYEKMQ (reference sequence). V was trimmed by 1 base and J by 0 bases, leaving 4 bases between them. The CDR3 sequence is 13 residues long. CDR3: CASSLVRSYEQYF. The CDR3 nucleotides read TGTGCCAGCAGCTTAGTTCGCTCCTACGAGCAGTACTTC.